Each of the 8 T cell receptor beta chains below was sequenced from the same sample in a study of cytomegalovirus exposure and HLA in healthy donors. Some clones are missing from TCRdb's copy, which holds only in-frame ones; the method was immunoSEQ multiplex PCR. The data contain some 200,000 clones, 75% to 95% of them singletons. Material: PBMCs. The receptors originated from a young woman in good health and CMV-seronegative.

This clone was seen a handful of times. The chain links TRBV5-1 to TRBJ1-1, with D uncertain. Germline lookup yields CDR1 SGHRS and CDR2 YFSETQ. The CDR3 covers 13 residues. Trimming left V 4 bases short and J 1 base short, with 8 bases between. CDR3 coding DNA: TGCGCCAGCAGCCTAACGAGGAACACTGAAGCTTTCTTT. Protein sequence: CASSLTRNTEAFF.

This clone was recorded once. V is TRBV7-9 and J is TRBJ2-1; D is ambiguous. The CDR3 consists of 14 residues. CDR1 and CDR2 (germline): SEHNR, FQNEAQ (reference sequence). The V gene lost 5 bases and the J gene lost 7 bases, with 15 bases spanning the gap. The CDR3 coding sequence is TGTGCCAGCAGCCACTCGAAACCTCTAAATGAGCAGTTCTTC. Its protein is CASSHSKPLNEQFF.

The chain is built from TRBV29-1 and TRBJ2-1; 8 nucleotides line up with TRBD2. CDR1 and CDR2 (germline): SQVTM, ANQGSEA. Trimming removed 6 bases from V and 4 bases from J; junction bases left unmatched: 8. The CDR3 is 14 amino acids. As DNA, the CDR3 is TGCAGCGTCGAGGAACTAGCGGTTTACAATGAGCAGTTCTTC. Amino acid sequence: CSVEELAVYNEQFF.

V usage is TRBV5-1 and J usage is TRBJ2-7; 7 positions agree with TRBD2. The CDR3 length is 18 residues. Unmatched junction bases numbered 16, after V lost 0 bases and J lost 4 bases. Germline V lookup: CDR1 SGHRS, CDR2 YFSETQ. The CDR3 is CASSLVQVRASGSYEQYF. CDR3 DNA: TGCGCCAGCAGCTTGGTTCAAGTTCGGGCTAGCGGCTCATACGAGCAGTACTTC.

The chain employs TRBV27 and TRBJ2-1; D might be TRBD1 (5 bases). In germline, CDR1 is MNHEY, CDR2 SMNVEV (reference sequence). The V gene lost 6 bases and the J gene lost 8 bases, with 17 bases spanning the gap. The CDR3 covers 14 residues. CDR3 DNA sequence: TGTGCCAGCAGATCAGACGAAATAGGGGATGAGCAGTTCTTC. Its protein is CASRSDEIGDEQFF.

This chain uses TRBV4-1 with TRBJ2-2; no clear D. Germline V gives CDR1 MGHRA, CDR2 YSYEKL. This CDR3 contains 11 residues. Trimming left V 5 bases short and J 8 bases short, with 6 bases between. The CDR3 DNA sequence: TGCGCCAGCAGCTCGTTGGGGGAGCTGTTTTTT. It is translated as CASSSLGELFF.

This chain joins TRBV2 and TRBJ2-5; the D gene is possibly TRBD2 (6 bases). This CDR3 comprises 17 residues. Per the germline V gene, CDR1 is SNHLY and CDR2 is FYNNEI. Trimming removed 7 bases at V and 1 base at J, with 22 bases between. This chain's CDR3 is CASILPGWGDGQETQYF. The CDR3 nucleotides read TGTGCCAGCATTCTCCCCGGTTGGGGGGATGGCCAAGAGACCCAGTACTTC.

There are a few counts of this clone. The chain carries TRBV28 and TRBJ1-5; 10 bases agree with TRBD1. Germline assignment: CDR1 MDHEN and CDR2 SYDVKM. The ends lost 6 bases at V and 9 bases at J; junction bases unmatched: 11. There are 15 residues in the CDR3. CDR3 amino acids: CASSTTGQGIPPQHF. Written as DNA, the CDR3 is TGTGCCAGCAGCACCACGGGACAGGGGATTCCGCCCCAGCATTTT.